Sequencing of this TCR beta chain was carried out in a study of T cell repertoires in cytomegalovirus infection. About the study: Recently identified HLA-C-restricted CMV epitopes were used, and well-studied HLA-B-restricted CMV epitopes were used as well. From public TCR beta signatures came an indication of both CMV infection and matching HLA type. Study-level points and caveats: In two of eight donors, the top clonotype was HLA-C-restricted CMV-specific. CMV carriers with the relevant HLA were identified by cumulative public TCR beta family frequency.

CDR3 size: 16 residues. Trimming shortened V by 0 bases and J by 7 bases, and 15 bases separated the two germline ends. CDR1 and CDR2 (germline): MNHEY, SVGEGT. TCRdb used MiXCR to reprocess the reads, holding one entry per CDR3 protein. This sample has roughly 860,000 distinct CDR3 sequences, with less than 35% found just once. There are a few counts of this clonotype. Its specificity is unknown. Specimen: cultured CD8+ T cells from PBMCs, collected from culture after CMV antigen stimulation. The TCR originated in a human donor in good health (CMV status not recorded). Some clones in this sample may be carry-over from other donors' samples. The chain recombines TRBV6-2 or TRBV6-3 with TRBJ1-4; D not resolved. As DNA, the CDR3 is TGTGCCAGCAGTTACTCGATGGACCATCGACGTGAAAAACTGTTTTTT. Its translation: CASSYSMDHRREKLFF.